Each of the 32 T cell receptor beta chains below was sequenced from the same sample in a study of T cell clonality in common variable immunodeficiency. Regarding the study as a whole: Fewer deletions and N-nucleotide insertions were reportedly seen in common variable immunodeficiency TCR beta sequences.

The antigens for these receptors are not known. Produced via immunoSEQ multiplex PCR; TCRdb's table is partial and in-frame only. Observed are 15,000 to 25,000 clones, no singletons, with the top ten taking about 25%. Sequenced sample: peripheral blood mononuclear cells. Receptors were obtained from a human donor with common variable immunodeficiency.

This clone was seen many times. The CDR3 extends 3 residues past the end of the read, so its final part is completed from the germline J gene. The chain carries TRBV2 and TRBJ2-7; TRBD1 is a possible D gene (6 bases). The ends were cut back, 6 bases at V and 3 bases at J, with 9 bases in the middle. Germline-derived CDR1 and CDR2 are SNHLY and FYNNEI. The CDR3 has 12 residues. CDR3 DNA (partial): TGTGCCAGCAGACAGGGTTTCTACGAG. This sequence encodes CASRQGFYE. The whole CDR3 sequence is CASRQGFYEQYF.

Worth noting for this clone: The observed sequence ends 3 residues before the CDR3 terminus, with the missing tail filled in from the germline J gene. The chain uses TRBV18 and TRBJ2-3; 8 bases map to TRBD1. CDR3 size: 16 residues. Germline trimming cut 2 bases from V and 0 bases from J; bases unmatched to any gene: 4. Germline V gene sequence: CDR1 KGHSH, CDR2 LQKENI. The CDR3 loop is CASSPGQGPSTDTQYF. The part of the CDR3 DNA that was read is TGTGCCAGCTCACCAGGACAGGGTCCTAGCACAGATACG.

On this clone itself: The missing CDR3 end, 3 residues past where the read stops, is filled in from the germline J gene. V and J are TRBV19 and TRBJ2-3; TRBD1 is a possible D gene (6 bases). Germline V gene lookup returns CDR1 LNHDA and CDR2 SQIVND (reference sequence). The CDR3 has 14 amino acids. Trimming pared 1 base from V and 3 bases from J, leaving 8 bases between. The CDR3 loop reads CASSIAQGTDTQYF. The part of the CDR3 DNA that was read is TGTGCCAGTAGTATAGCGCAGGGGACAGATACG. The complete variable domain, with remaining parts taken from reference TRBV19 and TRBJ2-3, reads DGGITQSPKYLFRKEGQNVTLSCEQNLNHDAMYWYRQDPGQGLRLIYYSQIVNDFQKGDIAEGYSVSREKKESFPLTVTSAQKNPTAFYLCASSIAQGTDTQYFGPGTRLTVL.

A few counts support this clone. The read terminates 3 residues before the CDR3 end, so the remaining end is supplied by the germline J gene. The rearrangement uses TRBV10-2 and TRBJ1-1; D remains ambiguous. The V end lost 2 bases, the J end lost 4 bases, and 8 bases lay between the germline ends. Per germline, CDR1 WSHSY and CDR2 SAAADI. CDR3 length: 13 amino acids. CDR3 loop: CASSERVSTEAFF. The covered CDR3 bases are TGCGCCAGCAGTGAGAGGGTGTCCACTGAA.

This clone appeared many times. The CDR3 end falls 3 residues outside the read, so it is completed with the germline J gene. The chain couples TRBV29-1 to TRBJ2-2; D unclear. The V gene lost 0 bases and the J gene lost 1 base, with 9 bases spanning the gap. Looked up from germline, CDR1 is SQVTM and CDR2 is ANQGSEA. The CDR3 sequence is 15 residues long. Here the CDR3 reads CSVEDELKNTGELFF. The covered CDR3 bases are TGCAGCGTTGAAGATGAACTCAAGAACACCGGGGAG.

As regards this clone: Read sequence stops 3 residues before the CDR3 end, and the germline J gene provides the missing end. The gene calls are TRBV19 and TRBJ2-3; D possibly corresponds to TRBD1 (6 bases). The germline V gene has CDR1 LNHDA and CDR2 SQIVND (reference sequence). The CDR3 has 14 amino acids. The V and J ends lost 4 bases and 0 bases respectively, with 8 bases between them. The sequenced CDR3 bases are TGTGCCAGTAGTACGGACAGAAGCACAGATACG. Protein sequence: CASSTDRSTDT. The full CDR3 protein is CASSTDRSTDTQYF.

A word on this clone: The read ends 3 residues shy of where the CDR3 ends; the end is completed using the germline J gene. The chain combines TRBV7-2 with TRBJ2-5; 8 nucleotides agree with TRBD2. V was clipped by 1 base and J by 4 bases; unmatched bases: 5. The CDR3 sequence is 15 residues long. CDR1 is SGHTA and CDR2 is FQGNSA in the germline V gene. CDR3 sequence: CASSLGPGGGETQYF. The CDR3 DNA, read in part, is TGTGCCAGCAGCTTAGGGCCCGGGGGGGGAGAGACC.

A remark on this clone: The read ends 3 residues early relative to the CDR3; the germline J gene fills the gap. The gene calls are TRBV2 and TRBJ2-5; D remains unclear. The V gene lost 7 bases and the J gene lost 0 bases, with 6 bases spanning the gap. This CDR3 region has 12 residues. Germline CDR1 SNHLY, CDR2 FYNNEI. This CDR3 is CASKGDQETQYF. The part of the CDR3 DNA that was read is TGTGCCAGCAAGGGCGACCAAGAGACC.

About this clone itself: Read data end 3 residues before the CDR3 end; the end is taken from the germline J gene. This rearrangement joins TRBV6-2 or TRBV6-3 to TRBJ2-7; D might be TRBD1 (5 bases). CDR3 size: 14 residues. V lost 5 bases and J lost 3, with 14 bases in between. Per the germline V gene, CDR1 is MNHEY and CDR2 is SVGEGT. The CDR3 sequence is CASSTPSRGYEQYF. Partial CDR3 DNA: TGTGCCAGCAGTACCCCTTCTAGGGGCTACGAG.

This clone has a count of ten or more. The CDR3 goes on 3 residues after the read ends, and that part is filled in from the germline J gene. The rearrangement uses TRBV5-6 and TRBJ1-2; 7 bases are a match to TRBD1. V lost 3 bases and J lost 4; bases outside the gene matches: 3. Germline CDR1 is SGHDT and CDR2 is YYEEEE. The CDR3 has 13 amino acids. CDR3: CASSYTGAYGYTF. Partial CDR3 DNA: TGTGCCAGCAGCTATACAGGGGCCTATGGC.

This clone has just a few counts. Sequencing ends 3 residues short of the CDR3 end; the germline J gene provides the rest. The chain is built from TRBV18 and TRBJ1-1; no definite D call. This CDR3 has 12 residues. Trimming stripped 3 bases from V and 4 bases from J, with 6 bases between. Germline V CDR1 and CDR2: KGHSH, LQKENI. The CDR3 bases that were read are TGTGCCAGCTCACCCTACGGCACTGAA. Its protein is CASSPYGTE. The full CDR3 protein is CASSPYGTEAFF.

This clone was counted a few times. The sequenced fragment ends 3 residues before the CDR3 boundary, so the rest is inferred from the germline J gene. This chain connects TRBV30 to TRBJ1-1; D is unresolved. The V and J ends lost 1 base and 4 bases respectively, with 16 bases between them. The germline gives CDR1 GTSNPN, CDR2 SVGIG (reference sequence). The CDR3 is 15 amino acids. The CDR3: CAWSGARFLVTEAFF. The CDR3 bases that were read are TGTGCCTGGAGTGGGGCCAGGTTTTTGGTCACTGAA.

This clone was observed a handful of times. The read terminates 3 residues ahead of where the CDR3 ends, so the germline J gene completes it. This chain joins TRBV18 and TRBJ2-1; TRBD2 aligns across 11 bases. The length of the CDR3 is 16 residues. CDR1 is KGHSH, CDR2 LQKENI, per germline. Trimming at V came to 3 bases and at J to 4 bases, leaving 5 bases not matched to a gene. The DNA read from the CDR3 is TGTGCCAGCTCACCGGGACTAGCGGTTCTTTACAATGAG. Translation: CASSPGLAVLYNE. The CDR3 reads in full as CASSPGLAVLYNEQFF.

Regarding this clone: From the germline J gene comes the end of the CDR3, since the read stops 3 residues before it. The genes are TRBV6-1 and TRBJ1-5; D is perhaps TRBD1 (6 bases). The CDR3 sequence is 16 residues long. Trimming cost V 3 bases and J 3 bases, with 15 bases left between them. CDR1 is MNHNS, CDR2 SASEGT, per germline. The CDR3 bases that were read are TGTGCCAGCAGTGAGTTTGGGACACAAATCAATCAGCCC. Its translation: CASSEFGTQINQP. The whole CDR3 is CASSEFGTQINQPQHF.

This clone was picked up many times. The read gets to within 3 residues of the CDR3 end, and the germline J gene fills in the rest. V gene TRBV29-1 combines with J gene TRBJ1-1, with TRBD1 as a possible D gene (5 bases). Germline-derived CDR1 and CDR2 are SQVTM and ANQGSEA. Trimming took 4 bases from V and 1 from J, leaving 10 bases between them. This CDR3 has 13 residues. The CDR3 is CSVAWTPNTEAFF. The sequenced part of the CDR3 DNA is TGCAGCGTTGCTTGGACACCGAACACTGAA.

The table lists this clone with a few counts. Coverage ceases 3 residues before the CDR3 finishes, and the germline J gene fills in the end. J is TRBJ2-3 and V is TRBV11-2, with TRBD2 matching over 7 bases. The CDR3 extends over 14 amino acids. The germline V gene encodes CDR1 SGHAT and CDR2 FQNNGV. J lost 5 bases, V lost 6 bases, and 8 bases had no gene match. The CDR3 bases that were read are TGTGCCAGCAGAAGCGGGACCGGCGGAGATACG. The encoded protein is CASRSGTGGDT. The full CDR3 sequence reads CASRSGTGGDTQYF.

This clone came up a few times. The read ends 3 residues shy of where the CDR3 ends; the end is completed using the germline J gene. V and J are TRBV7-2 and TRBJ1-6, with unresolved D. V was clipped by 3 bases and J by 6 bases, with 6 bases between them. This CDR3 has 13 amino acids. Germline assignment: CDR1 SGHTA and CDR2 FQGNSA. The CDR3: CASSFDTNSPLHF. The CDR3 DNA, read in part, is TGTGCCAGCAGCTTTGACACTAATTCACCC.

At least ten counts were recorded for this clone. The read ends 3 residues shy of where the CDR3 ends; the end is completed using the germline J gene. This chain connects TRBV11-3 to TRBJ2-5, with 9 bases fitting TRBD1. The CDR3 loop spans 13 amino acids. In germline, CDR1 is SGHNT, CDR2 YENEEA. V lost 4 bases and J lost 4; bases outside the gene matches: 1. The CDR3 bases that were read are TGTGCCAGCAGCTCACAGGGGGCAGAGACC. It is translated as CASSSQGAET. Given in full, the CDR3 is CASSSQGAETQYF.

Comment on this clone: The read is 3 residues too short to cover the CDR3 end, so that end is filled in from the germline J gene. The rearrangement joins TRBV7-9 to TRBJ1-6; unclear D gene. V lost 1 base, J lost 10 bases, and 14 bases lay in between. CDR3 length: 15 residues. Germline CDR1 SEHNR, CDR2 FQNEAQ (reference sequence). CDR3 region: CASSLGSHYTSPLHF. CDR3 bases read: TGTGCCAGCAGCTTAGGGTCACATTACACCTCACCC.

A few counts support this clone. The CDR3 goes on 3 residues after the read ends, and that part is filled in from the germline J gene. This specimen includes other DNA sequences encoding the same CDR3. This sequence joins TRBV6-1 and TRBJ2-7; TRBD2 agrees at 8 bases. The CDR3 extends over 15 amino acids. Germline V gene lookup returns CDR1 MNHNS and CDR2 SASEGT. V was clipped by 1 base and J by 2 bases; unmatched bases: 4. The chain's CDR3 is CASSEGGLAPYEQYF. The DNA read from the CDR3 is TGTGCCAGCAGTGAAGGAGGACTAGCACCCTACGAG.

This clone showed up just a few times. CDR3 loop: CASRAGLAGLSEQYF. CDR3 DNA (partial): TGTGCCAGCAGAGCGGGACTAGCGGGGTTAAGCGAG. The J gene is TRBJ2-7, the V gene TRBV6-2 or TRBV6-3; 13 bases agree with TRBD2. The sequence runs out 3 residues before the end of the CDR3; the remainder is reconstructed from the germline J gene. Germline lookup yields CDR1 MNHEY and CDR2 SVGEGT. The junction had 8 bases not matched to a gene; V was cut back by 6 bases and J by 6 bases. The CDR3 runs 15 residues.

At least ten counts were recorded for this clone. The read falls 3 residues short of the CDR3 end, and the missing part is taken from the germline J gene. The chain employs TRBV5-1 and TRBJ1-1; D call uncertain. From germline, CDR1 is SGHRS and CDR2 YFSETQ. The CDR3 is made up of 13 amino acids. Trimming shortened V by 6 bases and J by 0 bases, and 9 bases separated the two germline ends. This CDR3 reads CASTLTVNTEAFF. The DNA read from the CDR3 is TGCGCCAGCACTCTAACAGTGAACACTGAA.

On this clone itself: Sequence at one end of the junction differs from germline and may be a read error. The read falls 3 residues short of the CDR3 end, and the missing part is taken from the germline J gene. The chain joins TRBV7-9 to TRBJ1-2, with TRBD1 as a possible D gene (5 bases). The CDR3 consists of 13 residues. The germline CDR1 and CDR2 sequences are SEHNR and FQNEAQ (reference sequence). The covered CDR3 bases are TGTTCCAGCAGCTTAGTAGGGGTCTATGGC. Translated: CSSSLVGVYG. The CDR3, in full, reads CSSSLVGVYGYTF.

Note on this clone: The CDR3 is cut off 3 residues early in the read; its end comes from the germline J gene. This rearrangement joins TRBV7-6 to TRBJ2-7, with TRBD1 matching 9 bases. The CDR3 is 16 residues long. Germline V gene sequence: CDR1 SGHVS, CDR2 FNYEAQ. Trimming took 1 base from V and 6 from J; bases not matched to a gene: 10. This CDR3 reads CASSLGGTGMWVEQYF. The sequenced part of the CDR3 DNA is TGTGCCAGCAGCTTAGGAGGGACAGGGATGTGGGTCGAG.

Concerning this clone itself: The read comes to an end 3 residues before the CDR3 does, leaving the germline J gene to fill in the end. The chain carries TRBV7-9 and TRBJ1-4; D possibly corresponds to TRBD1 (5 bases). Germline loops: CDR1 SEHNR, CDR2 FQNEAQ (reference sequence). The CDR3 is 11 residues long. The CDR3 reads CASSLARELFF. CDR3 bases read: TGTGCCAGCAGCTTAGCCAGGGAA.

Notes on this clone: The read finishes 3 residues shy of the CDR3 end, and the germline J gene is used to complete it. The chain has TRBV6-2 or TRBV6-3 and TRBJ2-7, with a tentative D call TRBD1 (6 bases). Germline-derived CDR1 and CDR2 are MNHEY and SVGEGT. With 4 bases removed from V and 2 bases from J, the gap between germline ends came to 9 bases. This CDR3 has 13 residues. The CDR3 loop is CASSSNRAYEQYF. The CDR3 DNA, read in part, is TGTGCCAGCAGTTCAAACAGGGCCTACGAG.

In this sample, this clone turned up a few times. The CDR3 end is not reached by the read, which stops 3 residues before it; the germline J gene fills it in. The chain combines TRBV7-2 with TRBJ2-1, with 9 bases aligning to TRBD1. Germline CDR1 reads SGHTA; CDR2 reads FQGNSA. Trimming removed 7 bases from V and 9 bases from J; junction bases left unmatched: 10. The CDR3 has 14 amino acids. The sequenced CDR3 bases are TGTGCCAGCATCAATGACAGGGGGATTACTGAG. Its protein product is CASINDRGITE. The CDR3 in its entirety is CASINDRGITEQFF.

This clone turned up a few times. The covered CDR3 bases are TGTGCCAGCTCATCATGGACAGGGGTGAACACTGAA. This gives the protein CASSSWTGVNTE. The CDR3 as a whole reads CASSSWTGVNTEAFF. The chain links TRBV18 to TRBJ1-1; TRBD1 matches 9 bases. The read gets to within 3 residues of the CDR3 end, and the germline J gene fills in the rest. Germline V lookup: CDR1 KGHSH, CDR2 LQKENI. CDR3 size: 15 residues. With V trimmed by 5 bases and J by 0 bases, 4 bases remained unmatched.

Concerning this clone: The read stops 3 residues short of the end of the CDR3; the missing end is completed from the germline J gene. The V gene is TRBV7-9, the J gene TRBJ1-1, with 8 bases matching TRBD1. The germline CDR1 and CDR2 sequences are SEHNR and FQNEAQ (reference sequence). CDR3 length: 13 residues. Trimming took 10 bases from V and 2 from J; bases not matched to a gene: 6. The CDR3: CATRTGLNTEAFF. The sequenced part of the CDR3 DNA is TGTGCCACCCGGACAGGGCTTAACACTGAA. Complete variable domain (other parts from reference TRBV7-9 and TRBJ1-1): DTGVSQNPRHKITKRGQNVTFRCDPISEHNRLYWYRQTLGQGPEFLTYFQNEAQLEKSRLLSDRFSAERPKGSFSTLEIQRTEQGDSAMYLCATRTGLNTEAFFGQGTRLTVV.

This clone was recorded at least ten times. The read is 3 residues too short to cover the CDR3 end, so that end is filled in from the germline J gene. This chain uses TRBV5-5 with TRBJ2-1; maybe TRBD1 (5 bases). This CDR3 has 15 residues. Germline V lookup: CDR1 SGHKS, CDR2 YYEKEE (reference sequence). Trimming stripped 0 bases from V and 4 bases from J, with 11 bases between. Incomplete CDR3 DNA: TGTGCCAGCAGCTTGGTAAGTCAGGGATACAATGAG. Translated, it gives CASSLVSQGYNE. The full CDR3 sequence reads CASSLVSQGYNEQFF.

This clone was seen only a few times. The read terminates 3 residues before the CDR3 end, so the remaining end is supplied by the germline J gene. The chain links TRBV7-2 to TRBJ2-3; D is undetermined. Deletions cut 2 bases from V and 3 bases from J, with 9 bases between. CDR1 is SGHTA and CDR2 is FQGNSA in the germline V gene. This CDR3 is built from 14 residues. CDR3 bases read: TGTGCCAGCAGCTTATTGGTGCAGACAGATACG. Encoded protein: CASSLLVQTDT. In full, the CDR3 reads CASSLLVQTDTQYF.

This clone was seen ten or more times. The CDR3 extends 3 residues past the end of the read, so its final part is completed from the germline J gene. The V gene is TRBV15, the J gene TRBJ1-4, with a weak D call TRBD1 (5 bases). Germline V lookup: CDR1 LNHNV, CDR2 YYDKDF (reference sequence). Trimming took off 0 bases at V and 6 bases at J, with 11 bases between the two ends. The CDR3 is 15 residues long. The part of the CDR3 DNA that was read is TGTGCCACCAGCAGAGATGTCGAAGGGGATGAAAAA. As protein: CATSRDVEGDEK. The full CDR3 is CATSRDVEGDEKLFF. The variable domain in full, with the rest retrieved from reference TRBV15 and TRBJ1-4, is DAMVIQNPRYQVTQFGKPVTLSCSQTLNHNVMYWYQQKSSQAPKLLFHYYDKDFNNEADTPDNFQSRRPNTSFCFLDIRSPGLGDTAMYLCATSRDVEGDEKLFFGSGTQLSVL.